The following is a T cell receptor beta chain sequence with its context. Its specificity is not known. This record comes from a study of cytomegalovirus exposure and HLA in healthy donors. The PCR ran on 60 Vbeta and 13 Jbeta primers. This table comes from immunoSEQ multiplex PCR, and its TCRdb copy is limited to in-frame clones, with some not included. The sample lists just over 200,000 clones, 70% occurring once. V dropped 0 bases and J dropped 3; count of bases not matched to a gene: 1. This CDR3 is 14 amino acids long. The germline V gene encodes CDR1 SGHRS and CDR2 YFSETQ. Study outcomes and limitations: What a later analysis showed was that several of the most significant clusters appeared linked to common viral pathogens. For TCR beta chains, V- and J-gene trimming was later linked to a missense DCLRE1C variant.

J is TRBJ2-3 and V is TRBV5-1; 7 positions agree with TRBD2. This clonotype was obtained from a middle-aged man in good health and CMV-seropositive. Sequences were obtained from PBMCs. CDR3 loop: CASSLGEGTDTQYF. The CDR3 bases are TGCGCCAGCAGCTTGGGGGAGGGGACAGATACGCAGTATTTT. The complete variable domain, with remaining parts taken from reference TRBV5-1 and TRBJ2-3, reads KAGVTQTPRYLIKTRGQQVTLSCSPISGHRSVSWYQQTPGQGLQFLFEYFSETQRNKGNFPGRFSGRQFSNSRSEMNVSTLELGDSALYLCASSLGEGTDTQYFGPGTRLTVL.